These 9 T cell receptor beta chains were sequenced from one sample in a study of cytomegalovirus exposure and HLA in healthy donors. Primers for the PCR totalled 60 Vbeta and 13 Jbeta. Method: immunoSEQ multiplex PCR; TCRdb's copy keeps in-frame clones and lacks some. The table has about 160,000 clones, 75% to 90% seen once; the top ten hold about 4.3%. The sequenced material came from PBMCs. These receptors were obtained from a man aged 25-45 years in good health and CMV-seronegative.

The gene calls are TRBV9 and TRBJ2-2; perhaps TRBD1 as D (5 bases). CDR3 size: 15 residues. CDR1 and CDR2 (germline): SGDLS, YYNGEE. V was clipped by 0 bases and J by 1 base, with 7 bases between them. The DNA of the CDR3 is TGTGCCAGCAGCGTAGGACAGAGGAACACCGGGGAGCTGTTTTTT. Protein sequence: CASSVGQRNTGELFF.

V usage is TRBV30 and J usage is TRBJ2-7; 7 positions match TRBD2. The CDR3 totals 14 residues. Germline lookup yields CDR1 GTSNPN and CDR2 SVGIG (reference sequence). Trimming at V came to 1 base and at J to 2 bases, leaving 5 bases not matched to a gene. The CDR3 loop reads CAWSGWAGAYEQYF. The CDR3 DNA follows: TGTGCCTGGAGTGGGTGGGCGGGAGCCTACGAGCAGTACTTC. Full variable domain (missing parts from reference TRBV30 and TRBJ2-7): SQTIHQWPATLVQPVGSPLSLECTVEGTSNPNLYWYRQAAGRGLQLLFYSVGIGQISSEVPQNLSASRPQDRQFILSSKKLLLSDSGFYLCAWSGWAGAYEQYFGPGTRLTVT.

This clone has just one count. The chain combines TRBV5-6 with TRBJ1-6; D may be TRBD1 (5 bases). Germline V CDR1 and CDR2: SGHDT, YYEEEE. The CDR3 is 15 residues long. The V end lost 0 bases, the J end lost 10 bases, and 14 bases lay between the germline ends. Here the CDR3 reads CASSLVTGGGSPLHF. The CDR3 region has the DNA TGTGCCAGCAGCTTGGTCACCGGGGGGGGATCACCCCTCCACTTT. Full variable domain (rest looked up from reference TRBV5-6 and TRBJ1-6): DAGVTQSPTHLIKTRGQQVTLRCSPKSGHDTVSWYQQALGQGPQFIFQYYEEEERQRGNFPDRFSGHQFPNYSSELNVNALLLGDSALYLCASSLVTGGGSPLHFGNGTRLTVT.

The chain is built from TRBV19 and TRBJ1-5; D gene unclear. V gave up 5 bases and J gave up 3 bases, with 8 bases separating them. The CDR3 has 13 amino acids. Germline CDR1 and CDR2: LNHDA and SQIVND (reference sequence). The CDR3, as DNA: TGTGCCAGTAGTCCGCAACACAATCAGCCCCAGCATTTT. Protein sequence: CASSPQHNQPQHF. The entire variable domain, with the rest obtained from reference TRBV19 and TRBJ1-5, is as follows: DGGITQSPKYLFRKEGQNVTLSCEQNLNHDAMYWYRQDPGQGLRLIYYSQIVNDFQKGDIAEGYSVSREKKESFPLTVTSAQKNPTAFYLCASSPQHNQPQHFGDGTRLSIL.

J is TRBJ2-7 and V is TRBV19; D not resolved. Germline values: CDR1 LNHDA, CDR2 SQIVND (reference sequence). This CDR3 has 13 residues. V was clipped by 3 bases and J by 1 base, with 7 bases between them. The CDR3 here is CASSISRSYEQYF. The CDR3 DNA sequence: TGTGCCAGTAGTATCTCGAGGTCCTACGAGCAGTACTTC.

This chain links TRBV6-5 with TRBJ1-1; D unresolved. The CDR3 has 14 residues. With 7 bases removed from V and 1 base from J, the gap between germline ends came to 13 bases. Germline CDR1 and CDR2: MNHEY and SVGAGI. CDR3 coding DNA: TGTGCCAGCAAAGAAGGCTGGGCGAACACTGAAGCTTTCTTT. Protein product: CASKEGWANTEAFF.

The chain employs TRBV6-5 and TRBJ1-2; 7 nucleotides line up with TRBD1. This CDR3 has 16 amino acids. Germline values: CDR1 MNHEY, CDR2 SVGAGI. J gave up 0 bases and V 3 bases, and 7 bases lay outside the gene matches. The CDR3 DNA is TGTGCCAGCAGTTATCTTACCCAGGGGGCTAACTATGGCTACACCTTC. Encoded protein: CASSYLTQGANYGYTF.

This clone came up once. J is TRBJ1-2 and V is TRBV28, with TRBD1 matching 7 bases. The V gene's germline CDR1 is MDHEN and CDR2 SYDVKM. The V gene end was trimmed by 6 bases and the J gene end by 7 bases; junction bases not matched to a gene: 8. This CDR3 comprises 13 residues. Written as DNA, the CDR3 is TGTGCCAGCAGATCGACAGGGTACGGTGGCTACACCTTC. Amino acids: CASRSTGYGGYTF.

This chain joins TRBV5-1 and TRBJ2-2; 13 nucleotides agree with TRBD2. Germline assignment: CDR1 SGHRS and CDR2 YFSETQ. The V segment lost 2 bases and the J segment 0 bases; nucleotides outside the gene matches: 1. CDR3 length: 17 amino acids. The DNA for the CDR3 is TGCGCCAGCAGCTTCGGACTAGCGGGGGCGAACACCGGGGAGCTGTTTTTT. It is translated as CASSFGLAGANTGELFF.